The 24 T cell receptor beta chains below come from one sample, sequenced in a study of vaccination and CD4 T cells after COVID-19. The antigens for these receptors are not known. An Oncomine TCR Beta short-read assay was used to sequence the DNA from cultured CD4+ T cells. One entry per CDR3 protein results from TCRdb running MiXCR on the PCR reads. In the table there are about 20,000 distinct CDR3 sequences, about 50% of which are singletons. Stated treatment: approximately 10-day PBMC culture with coronavirus spike peptide pools or control peptides (ViraFEST assay). The source was CD4+ T cells from blood, cultured in vitro, collected before SARS-CoV-2 vaccination. Source of these receptors: a human donor who had recovered from COVID-19.

This clonotype appeared a few times. The V gene is TRBV7-2, the J gene TRBJ1-2, with TRBD1 identical over 7 bases. This CDR3 comprises 14 residues. V dropped 2 bases and J dropped 4; count of bases not matched to a gene: 4. From germline, CDR1 is SGHTA and CDR2 FQGNSA. The DNA of the CDR3 is TGTGCCAGCAGCTTAACAGGGGCGTCCTATGGCTACACCTTC. It specifies CASSLTGASYGYTF. The full variable domain, in which reference TRBV7-2 and TRBJ1-2 provide the parts outside the CDR3, is GAGVSQSPSNKVTEKGKDVELRCDPISGHTALYWYRQSLGQGLEFLIYFQGNSAPDKSGLPSDRFSAERTGGSVSTLTIQRTQQEDSAVYLCASSLTGASYGYTFGSGTRLTVV.

The V call is TRBV28, the J call TRBJ2-5; maybe TRBD1 (6 bases). CDR1 is MDHEN and CDR2 is SYDVKM in the germline V gene. The CDR3 is 14 residues long. V was cut by 7 bases and J by 2 bases, with 14 bases left in between. CDR3 region: CASNPTGDQETQYF. As DNA, the CDR3 is TGTGCCAGCAACCCGACAGGAGATCAAGAGACCCAGTACTTC. The full variable domain, with the rest looked up from reference TRBV28 and TRBJ2-5, is DVKVTQSSRYLVKRTGEKVFLECVQDMDHENMFWYRQDPGLGLRLIYFSYDVKMKEKGDIPEGYSVSREKKERFSLILESASTNQTSMYLCASNPTGDQETQYFGPGTRLLVL.

The gene calls are TRBV11-3 and TRBJ2-7; TRBD2 matches 9 bases. Germline V gene lookup returns CDR1 SGHNT and CDR2 YENEEA. Unmatched junction bases numbered 6, after V lost 3 bases and J lost 0 bases. The CDR3 is made up of 16 amino acids. The CDR3: CASSFSLAGNSYEQYF. The DNA of the CDR3 is TGTGCCAGCAGCTTCTCTCTAGCGGGGAACTCCTACGAGCAGTACTTC.

This chain connects TRBV19 to TRBJ2-7; tentative D call: TRBD2 (5 bases). Trimming removed 8 bases from V and 3 bases from J, with 14 bases in between. The V gene's germline CDR1 is LNHDA and CDR2 SQIVND (reference sequence). The CDR3 covers 13 residues. In DNA, the CDR3 is TGTGCCAGTGCACGGGGTGCGTTCTACGAGCAGTACTTC. The encoded protein is CASARGAFYEQYF. Drawing the rest from reference TRBV19 and TRBJ2-7, the complete variable domain is DGGITQSPKYLFRKEGQNVTLSCEQNLNHDAMYWYRQDPGQGLRLIYYSQIVNDFQKGDIAEGYSVSREKKESFPLTVTSAQKNPTAFYLCASARGAFYEQYFGPGTRLTVT.

The chain links TRBV20-1 to TRBJ2-5; the D is unclear. The V end was cut by 5 bases, the J end by 5 bases, with 18 bases between. This CDR3 spans 14 amino acids. CDR1 and CDR2 (germline): DFQATT, SNEGSKA (reference sequence). CDR3 in amino acids: CSAPRTGPRETQYF. The CDR3 bases are TGCAGTGCTCCTAGGACCGGGCCGCGGGAGACCCAGTACTTC.

V gene TRBV19 combines with J gene TRBJ1-1; TRBD1 aligns across 7 bases. The CDR3 loop spans 16 amino acids. Germline CDR1 reads LNHDA; CDR2 reads SQIVND (reference sequence). J was trimmed by 3 bases and V by 4 bases; bases with no gene match: 11. CDR3 loop: CASSTPTGEVDTEAFF. The DNA of the CDR3 is TGTGCCAGTAGTACTCCAACAGGGGAGGTCGACACTGAAGCTTTCTTT.

This clonotype was found a few times. This chain links TRBV15 with TRBJ2-1; D may be TRBD1 (6 bases). The length of the CDR3 is 16 residues. CDR1 LNHNV and CDR2 YYDKDF come from the germline V gene (reference sequence). The V and J ends lost 0 bases and 5 bases respectively, with 14 bases between them. The CDR3: CATSRDQLTGDNEQFF. DNA of the CDR3: TGTGCCACCAGCAGAGATCAATTGACAGGAGACAATGAGCAGTTCTTC.

There are a few counts of this clonotype. The genes are TRBV21-1 and TRBJ2-7; the table's D gene call, TRBD1, was not cross checked with the DNA. TRBV21-1 constitutes a pseudogene. The CDR3 has 16 amino acids. CDR3 bases: TGTGCCAGCAGCAAAGATTCGGCGGGGGGAGACTACGAGCAGTACTTC. As protein: CASSKDSAGGDYEQYF.

This clonotype was observed a handful of times. The V call is TRBV10-3, the J call TRBJ1-1, with D perhaps matching TRBD1 (5 bases). Trimming shortened V by 0 bases and J by 8 bases, and 7 bases separated the two germline ends. Germline V gives CDR1 ENHRY, CDR2 SYGVKD. This CDR3 region has 12 residues. The CDR3, as DNA: TGTGCCATCAGTGAGTCTAGGGGAGAAGCTTTCTTT. Its translation is CAISESRGEAFF.

This clonotype came up a few times. The chain has TRBV24-1 and TRBJ2-1; 7 bases fit TRBD2. V dropped 5 bases and J dropped 0; count of bases not matched to a gene: 9. Germline values: CDR1 KGHDR, CDR2 SFDVKD. The CDR3 totals 17 residues. The CDR3 region has the DNA TGTGCCACCAGTGGAGTGCGGGGGTCGAGCTCCTACAATGAGCAGTTCTTC. This translates into CATSGVRGSSSYNEQFF.

CDR3 amino acids: CASSPHRNSPLHF. The CDR3 coding sequence is TGTGCCAGCAGTCCCCACCGCAATTCACCCCTCCACTTT. This chain joins TRBV27 and TRBJ1-6; D is ambiguous. V lost 5 bases, J lost 7 bases, and 9 bases lay in between. The CDR3 length is 13 residues. CDR1 and CDR2 (germline): MNHEY, SMNVEV (reference sequence).

This clonotype was recorded only once. The gene calls are TRBV6-1 and TRBJ2-4, with TRBD1 matching over 7 bases. V was pared by 2 bases and J by 7 bases, with 5 bases of the junction left unmatched. The germline gives CDR1 MNHNS, CDR2 SASEGT. The CDR3 length is 14 residues. CDR3 amino acids: CASSETGVNNIQYF. The CDR3 nucleotides read TGTGCCAGCAGTGAAACAGGGGTAAATAACATTCAGTACTTC.

The chain carries TRBV11-3 and TRBJ2-7, with 9 bases lining up with TRBD2. CDR3 length equals 15 residues. J gave up 2 bases and V 0 bases, and 2 bases lay outside the gene matches. The V gene's germline CDR1 is SGHNT and CDR2 YENEEA. CDR3 sequence: CASSLELAGTYEQYF. CDR3 nucleotide sequence: TGTGCCAGCAGCTTAGAACTAGCGGGCACCTACGAGCAGTACTTC.

This clonotype was seen a handful of times. The chain combines TRBV6-4 with TRBJ2-5; D gene unclear. V was pared by 2 bases and J by 5 bases, with 9 bases between. Germline V CDR1 and CDR2: MRHNA, SNTAGT. This CDR3 has 13 amino acids. CDR3 in amino acids: CASSDPYTETQYF. The CDR3, as DNA: TGTGCCAGCAGTGACCCGTATACGGAGACCCAGTACTTC.

For this clonotype: At one of its ends the junction is not consistent with the germline gene, which may arise from a read error. V usage is TRBV7-9 and J usage is TRBJ2-5; D gene unclear. This CDR3 contains 14 residues. Germline V lookup: CDR1 SEHNR, CDR2 FQNEAQ (reference sequence). The CDR3 nucleotides read TGCGCCAGCAGCTTATTTGGGATTTCGGAGACCCAGTACTTC. This encodes CASSLFGISETQYF.

This rearrangement joins TRBV7-9 to TRBJ1-1; no clear D gene. CDR1 is SEHNR, CDR2 FQNEAQ, per germline (reference sequence). The V and J ends lost 8 bases and 7 bases respectively, with 11 bases between them. The CDR3 extends over 11 amino acids. This CDR3 reads CASGRTVEAFF. The CDR3 DNA reads as TGTGCCAGCGGACGGACGGTTGAAGCTTTCTTT.

This clonotype has only a few counts. This rearrangement joins TRBV20-1 to TRBJ1-5; D is uncertain. Between the trimmed V and J ends, which lost 1 base and 2 bases, there was a span of 12 bases. The CDR3 sequence is 15 residues long. Looked up from germline, CDR1 is DFQATT and CDR2 is SNEGSKA (reference sequence). CDR3 DNA: TGCAGTGCTAGAGTGAGACTAGGTGGCAATCAGCCCCAGCATTTT. Translation: CSARVRLGGNQPQHF.

The chain links TRBV20-1 to TRBJ2-2; 10 bases agree with TRBD2. The CDR3 loop spans 14 amino acids. V lost 4 bases and J lost 6; bases outside the gene matches: 5. From germline, CDR1 is DFQATT and CDR2 SNEGSKA (reference sequence). This CDR3 is CSATRLAGAGELFF. In nucleotides, the CDR3 is TGCAGTGCTACCCGGCTAGCGGGAGCCGGGGAGCTGTTTTTT.

CDR3 in amino acids: CASSSVPGRTEAFF. For the CDR3, the DNA is TGTGCCAGCAGTTCCGTGCCAGGGCGTACTGAAGCTTTCTTT. The chain combines TRBV28 with TRBJ1-1; D is perhaps TRBD1 (5 bases). Trimming cost V 4 bases and J 5 bases, with 14 bases left between them. Germline V gene sequence: CDR1 MDHEN, CDR2 SYDVKM. This CDR3 has 14 amino acids.

The chain uses TRBV20-1 and TRBJ2-7, with TRBD2 identical over 8 bases. After removal of 3 bases from V and 3 bases from J, the junction contained 1 base not matched to a gene. There are 12 residues in the CDR3. The germline gives CDR1 DFQATT, CDR2 SNEGSKA (reference sequence). Here the CDR3 reads CSASLAGYEQYF. The CDR3 region has the DNA TGCAGTGCTAGTCTAGCGGGCTACGAGCAGTACTTC.

CDR3 nucleotides: TGTGCCAGCAGTGGTACTGGCTCTGGGGCCAACGTCCTGACTTTC. Translated: CASSGTGSGANVLTF. The chain has TRBV2 and TRBJ2-6, with unresolved D. Trimming took 4 bases from V and 0 from J, leaving 7 bases between them. The CDR3 has 15 residues. The germline gives CDR1 SNHLY, CDR2 FYNNEI.

The V call is TRBV19, the J call TRBJ1-1; 7 bases map to TRBD1. Looked up from germline, CDR1 is LNHDA and CDR2 is SQIVND (reference sequence). Trimming cost V 7 bases and J 3 bases; bases outside gene matches: 14. The CDR3 runs to 16 residues. The CDR3 bases are TGTGCCAGTAACAAGAGGACAGGATTGATGCACACTGAAGCTTTCTTT. Translated: CASNKRTGLMHTEAFF.

This chain uses TRBV18 with TRBJ2-5; D call uncertain. Looked up from germline, CDR1 is KGHSH and CDR2 is LQKENI. V was shortened by 0 bases and J by 1 base, with 9 bases between the two germline ends. This CDR3 is 15 amino acids long. The CDR3 coding sequence is TGTGCCAGCTCACCACCCCCCTCTCTCCAAGAGACCCAGTACTTC. It translates to CASSPPPSLQETQYF.

This rearrangement joins TRBV27 to TRBJ1-2, with 9 bases that match TRBD1. J gave up 0 bases and V 3 bases, and 8 bases lay outside the gene matches. CDR3 length: 17 amino acids. The germline V gene encodes CDR1 MNHEY and CDR2 SMNVEV (reference sequence). The CDR3 region has the DNA TGTGCCAGCAGTTTGCTCACCGGGACAGGGACTAACTATGGCTACACCTTC. As protein: CASSLLTGTGTNYGYTF.